This T cell receptor (beta chain) stems from a study of T cell changes during pregnancy in multiple sclerosis. This table comes from immunoSEQ multiplex PCR, and its TCRdb copy is limited to in-frame clones, with some not included. The sample lists about 68,000 clones, roughly 89% seen once, with 3.7% in the top ten. Germline V lookup: CDR1 LNHDA, CDR2 SQIVND (reference sequence). Trimming stripped 3 bases from V and 0 bases from J, with 9 bases between. CDR3 length: 15 residues. This clonotype was obtained from a female donor in good health, enrolled as a control in a pregnancy study. V gene TRBV19 combines with J gene TRBJ1-5; the D is unclear. The sample in question was peripheral blood, obtained after pregnancy. The chain's CDR3 is CASSIEDYSNQPQHF. The DNA of the CDR3 is TGTGCCAGTAGTATTGAGGACTATAGCAATCAGCCCCAGCATTTT.